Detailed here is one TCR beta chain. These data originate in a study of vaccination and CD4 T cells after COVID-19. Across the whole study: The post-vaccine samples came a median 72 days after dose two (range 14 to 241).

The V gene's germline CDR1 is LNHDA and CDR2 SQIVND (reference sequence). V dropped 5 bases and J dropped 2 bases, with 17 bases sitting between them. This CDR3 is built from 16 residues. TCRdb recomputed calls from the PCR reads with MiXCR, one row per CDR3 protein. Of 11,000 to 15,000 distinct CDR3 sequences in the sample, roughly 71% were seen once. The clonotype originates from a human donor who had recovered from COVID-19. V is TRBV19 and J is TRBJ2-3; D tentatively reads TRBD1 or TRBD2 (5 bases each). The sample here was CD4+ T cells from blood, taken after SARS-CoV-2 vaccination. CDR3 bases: TGTGCCAGTAGTGGGTCGGGACGGTCCTACACAGATACGCAGTATTTT. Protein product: CASSGSGRSYTDTQYF.